This TCR beta chain was sequenced in a study of esophageal squamous cell carcinoma under preoperative chemotherapy. At the level of the study: Both tumor-infiltrating lymphocytes and peripheral blood T cells were profiled.

Broader study findings: Peripheral T cells showed a significant TCR diversity increase after chemotherapy, unlike tumor-infiltrating lymphocytes. After treatment, tumor-infiltrating lymphocytes seemed to come partly from incoming peripheral T cells, not only local changes. Paclitaxel-nedaplatin therapy caused immediate, substantial clonotype frequency changes.

About this clonotype: The target antigen is unknown.

TCRdb reanalysed the PCR reads using MiXCR and keeps one entry per CDR3 protein. Altogether about 18,000 distinct CDR3 sequences are present, under 60% being singletons, with the ten largest covering around 29%. The time point here: after preoperative PTX-NDP chemotherapy. Germline CDR1 SGHVS, CDR2 FQNEAQ. Trimming removed 4 bases at V and 3 bases at J, with 10 bases between. This CDR3 is built from 13 residues. This sample was taken from a patient given preoperative chemotherapy. The TCR sequence derives from a human donor with esophageal squamous cell carcinoma. The donor label of this sample is uncertain. This chain connects TRBV7-8 to TRBJ2-7; maybe TRBD1 (5 bases). In DNA, the CDR3 is TGTGCCAGCAGCTCCTCAGACAGCTACGAGCAGTACTTC. It encodes CASSSSDSYEQYF.